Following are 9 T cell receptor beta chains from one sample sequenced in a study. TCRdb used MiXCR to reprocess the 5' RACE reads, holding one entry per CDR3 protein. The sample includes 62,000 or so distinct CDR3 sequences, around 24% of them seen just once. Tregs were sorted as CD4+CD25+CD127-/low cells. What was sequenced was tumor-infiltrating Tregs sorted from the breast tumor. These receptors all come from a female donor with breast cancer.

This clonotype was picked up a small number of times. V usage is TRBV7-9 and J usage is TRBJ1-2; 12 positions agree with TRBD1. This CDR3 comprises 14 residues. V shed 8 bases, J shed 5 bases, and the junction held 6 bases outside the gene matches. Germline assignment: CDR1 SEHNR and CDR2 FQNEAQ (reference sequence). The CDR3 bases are TGTGCCAGCTTCGGGACAGGGGGCGCGTATGGCTACACCTTC. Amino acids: CASFGTGGAYGYTF. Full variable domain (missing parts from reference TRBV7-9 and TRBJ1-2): DTGVSQNPRHKITKRGQNVTFRCDPISEHNRLYWYRQTLGQGPEFLTYFQNEAQLEKSRLLSDRFSAERPKGSFSTLEIQRTEQGDSAMYLCASFGTGGAYGYTFGSGTRLTVV.

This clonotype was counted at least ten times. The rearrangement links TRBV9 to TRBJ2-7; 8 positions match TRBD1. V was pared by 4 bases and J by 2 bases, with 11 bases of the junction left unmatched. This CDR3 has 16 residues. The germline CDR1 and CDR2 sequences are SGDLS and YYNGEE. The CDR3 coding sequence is TGTGCCAGCAGCCCAAGTGGTTCAGGGGGCGCCTACGAGCAGTACTTC. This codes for CASSPSGSGGAYEQYF.

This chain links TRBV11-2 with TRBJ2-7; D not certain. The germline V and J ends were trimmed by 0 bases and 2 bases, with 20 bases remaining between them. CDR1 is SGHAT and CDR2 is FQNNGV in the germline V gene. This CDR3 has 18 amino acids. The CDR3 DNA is TGTGCCAGCAGCTTAGAATCTTCCCGTTGGGGAATTCCCTACGAGCAGTACTTC. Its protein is CASSLESSRWGIPYEQYF. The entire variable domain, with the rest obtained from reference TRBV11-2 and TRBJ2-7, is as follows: EAGVAQSPRYKIIEKRQSVAFWCNPISGHATLYWYQQILGQGPKLLIQFQNNGVVDDSQLPKDRFSAERLKGVDSTLKIQPAKLEDSAVYLCASSLESSRWGIPYEQYFGPGTRLTVT.

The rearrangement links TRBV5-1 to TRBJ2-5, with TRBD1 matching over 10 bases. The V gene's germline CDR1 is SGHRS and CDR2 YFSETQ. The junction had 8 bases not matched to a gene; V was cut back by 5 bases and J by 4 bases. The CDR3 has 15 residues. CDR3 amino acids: CASRRDRGFRETQYF. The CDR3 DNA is TGCGCCAGCAGGCGGGACAGGGGTTTTAGAGAGACCCAGTACTTC. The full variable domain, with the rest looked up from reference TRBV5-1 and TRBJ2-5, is KAGVTQTPRYLIKTRGQQVTLSCSPISGHRSVSWYQQTPGQGLQFLFEYFSETQRNKGNFPGRFSGRQFSNSRSEMNVSTLELGDSALYLCASRRDRGFRETQYFGPGTRLLVL.

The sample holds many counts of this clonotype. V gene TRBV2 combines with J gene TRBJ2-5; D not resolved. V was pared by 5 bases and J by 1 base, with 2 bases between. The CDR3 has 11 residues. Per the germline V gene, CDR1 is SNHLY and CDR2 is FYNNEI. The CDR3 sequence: CASSPQETQYF. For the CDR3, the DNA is TGTGCCAGCAGTCCCCAAGAGACCCAGTACTTC.

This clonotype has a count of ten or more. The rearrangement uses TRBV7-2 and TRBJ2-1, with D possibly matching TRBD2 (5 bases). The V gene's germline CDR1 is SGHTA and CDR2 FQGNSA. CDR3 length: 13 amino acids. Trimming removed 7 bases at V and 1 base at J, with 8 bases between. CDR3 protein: CASTRTSYNEQFF. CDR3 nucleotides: TGTGCCAGCACCCGGACTTCCTACAATGAGCAGTTCTTC.

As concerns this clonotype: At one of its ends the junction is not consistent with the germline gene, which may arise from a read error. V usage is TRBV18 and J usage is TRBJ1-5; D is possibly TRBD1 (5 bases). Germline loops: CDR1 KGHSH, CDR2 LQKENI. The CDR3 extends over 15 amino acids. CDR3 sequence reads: CAGSFSQAEGQPQHF. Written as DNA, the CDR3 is TGTGCCGGCTCTTTTTCGCAGGCTGAGGGGCAGCCCCAGCATTTT.

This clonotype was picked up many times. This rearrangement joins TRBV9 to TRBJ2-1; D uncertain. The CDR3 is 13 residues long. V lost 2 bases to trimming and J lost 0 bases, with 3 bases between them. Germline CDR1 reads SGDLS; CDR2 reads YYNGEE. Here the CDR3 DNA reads TGTGCCAGCAGCGTCGGCTCCTACAATGAGCAGTTCTTC. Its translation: CASSVGSYNEQFF.

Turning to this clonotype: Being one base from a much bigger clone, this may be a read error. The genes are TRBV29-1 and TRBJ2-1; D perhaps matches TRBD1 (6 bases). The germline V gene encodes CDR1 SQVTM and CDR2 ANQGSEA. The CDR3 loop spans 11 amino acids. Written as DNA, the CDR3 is TGCTGCTCATACAGGGACAATGAGCAGTTCTTC. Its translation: CCSYRDNEQFF.